This is a list of T cell receptor beta chains from one sample in a study of cytomegalovirus exposure and HLA in healthy donors. The protocol was immunoSEQ multiplex PCR, while the TCRdb copy is restricted to in-frame clones and leaves out a portion. In total, the table holds 65,000 to 80,000 clones. Specimen: PBMCs. All receptors derive from a female donor in good health and CMV-seropositive. Both conserved end residues are part of each CDR3. Each record gives: D gene, V gene, CDR3 protein. A D gene is named only where the DNA matches it firmly.

>-|TRBV27
CASCQRGSRNEKLFF
>-|TRBV19
CASTTGQGRQPQHF
>-|TRBV5-4
CASSLGSQAIDYTF
>TRBD1|TRBV11-2
CASSLYRGRATGELFF
>-|TRBV28
CASSLGGLDYGYTF
>-|TRBV9
CASSGGQYTGELFF
>TRBD1|TRBV19
CASSLTRSTGYYSNQPQHF
>-|TRBV6-1
CASRSTGWTYEQYF
>-|TRBV28
CASSSPTEQYF
>-|TRBV19
CASSIRRGTEETQYF
>-|TRBV28
CASSPTATETQYF
>-|TRBV6-1
CASGQGYYEQYF
>-|TRBV19
CASSFKQGGVSYNEQFF
>TRBD1|TRBV2
CASSEGGQGASYEQYF
>TRBD1|TRBV29-1
CSVGQGGSYEQYF